This passage covers 3 T cell receptor beta chains from one sample sequenced in a study of vaccination effects on CD4 cells after COVID-19. The table came from immunoSEQ multiplex PCR; TCRdb's copy has only in-frame clones and leaves some out. Of 73,000 or so clones in the sample, around 78% are singletons; the top ten hold 10%. Ahead of sequencing, the ViraFEST assay grew antigen-specific CD4+ T cells using viral peptide pools. Investigators separated out CD4+ T cells once approximately 11 days of culture had passed. The healthy vaccine recipients, who had no prior SARS-CoV-2 infection, showed negative nucleocapsid antibodies. Their target antigens are unknown. Material: CD4+ T cells from PBMCs cultured with SARS-CoV-2 spike peptides, obtained before COVID-19 vaccination. Every receptor here comes from a human donor who received a COVID-19 vaccine.

V is TRBV9 and J is TRBJ2-1; 12 positions match TRBD2. With V trimmed by 4 bases and J by 3 bases, 5 bases remained unmatched. The CDR3 runs to 16 residues. Germline CDR1 SGDLS, CDR2 YYNGEE. The CDR3 coding sequence is TGTGCCAGCAGCCCCGGGACTAGCGGGTTCTACAATGAGCAGTTCTTC. Amino acids: CASSPGTSGFYNEQFF.

The V and J genes are TRBV6-1 and TRBJ2-6; D remains unclear. Per the germline V gene, CDR1 is MNHNS and CDR2 is SASEGT. The ends were cut back, 1 base at V and 2 bases at J, with 6 bases in the middle. CDR3 length equals 15 residues. The DNA of the CDR3 is TGTGCCAGCAGTGAAGGCGGCGCTGGGGCCAACGTCCTGACTTTC. It translates to CASSEGGAGANVLTF.

The chain carries TRBV3-1 (or the pseudogene TRBV3-2) and TRBJ2-2; D is undetermined. The germline CDR1 and CDR2 sequences are LGHDT and YNNKEL (reference sequence). The CDR3 runs 15 residues. Trimming took 3 bases from V and 3 from J, leaving 11 bases between them. In DNA form, the CDR3 reads TGTGCCAGCAGCCAGATGGACGGGTACACCGGGGAGCTGTTTTTT. The encoded protein is CASSQMDGYTGELFF.